The source of this T cell receptor beta chain is a study of TIL therapy for anti-PD-1-resistant metastatic lung cancer. Background on the study: Tumors carried a median about 1.5 non-synonymous mutations per megabase.

Specified time point: pre-treatment sample, taken before nivolumab and TIL therapy. Enrollment ran from October 2017 to January 2020. The immunoSEQ assay was v3. Libraries were prepared by immunoSEQ multiplex PCR; TCRdb keeps only in-frame clonotypes and omits some of them. This sample yields about 21,000 clones, of which over 70% are seen a single time; almost 7.5% belongs to the top ten. This specimen consisted of blood, obtained at baseline. The clonotype originates from a person aged 30 to 80 with non-small cell lung cancer.

CDR3 residues: CASSFRLAGVGAGELFF. The CDR3, as DNA: TGTGCCAGCAGTTTCAGGCTAGCGGGAGTGGGGGCCGGGGAGCTGTTTTTT. The rearrangement joins TRBV27 to TRBJ2-2, with 10 positions matching TRBD2. Trimming cost V 3 bases and J 6 bases; bases outside gene matches: 10. Looked up from germline, CDR1 is MNHEY and CDR2 is SMNVEV (reference sequence). The length of the CDR3 is 17 residues.